The 14 T cell receptor beta chains reported below all come from one sample, sequenced in a study of T cell repertoires in cytomegalovirus infection. TCRdb re-called the reads with MiXCR, one entry per CDR3 protein. This sample has 200,000 to 300,000 distinct CDR3 sequences, with roughly an eighth found just once. The sample consisted of PBMCs. These receptors were taken from a human donor in good health (CMV status not recorded). Some clones in this sample may be carry-over from other donors' samples.

This clonotype was detected many times. The chain has TRBV7-3 and TRBJ2-2; unclear D gene. Trimming took 4 bases from V and 6 from J, leaving 9 bases between them. The germline gives CDR1 SGHTA, CDR2 FQGTGA. CDR3 length: 13 amino acids. In DNA, the CDR3 is TGTGCCAGCAGCTCCAGTACTTCCGGGGAGCTGTTTTTT. Protein product: CASSSSTSGELFF.

This clonotype was seen a few times. The chain employs TRBV11-3 and TRBJ2-1, with TRBD2 identical over 9 bases. The CDR3 totals 17 residues. Germline CDR1 SGHNT, CDR2 YENEEA. With V trimmed by 0 bases and J by 8 bases, 11 bases remained unmatched. CDR3 coding DNA: TGTGCCAGCAGCTTAGATGGTGGGGCGGGGGGGTGGGATGAGCAGTTCTTC. It is translated as CASSLDGGAGGWDEQFF.

There are a few counts of this clonotype. V gene TRBV20-1 combines with J gene TRBJ1-1; 7 nucleotides match TRBD1. This CDR3 comprises 14 residues. Germline CDR1 is DFQATT and CDR2 is SNEGSKA (reference sequence). With 0 bases clipped from V and 3 bases from J, the junction kept 4 bases outside the gene matches. This chain's CDR3 is CSAREIQGHTEAFF. The CDR3 coding sequence is TGCAGTGCTAGAGAGATACAGGGGCACACTGAAGCTTTCTTT.

This clonotype was counted ten times or more. The chain employs TRBV6-2 or TRBV6-3 and TRBJ2-1, with TRBD1 matching over 8 bases. Germline values: CDR1 MNHEY, CDR2 SVGEGT. The CDR3 has 17 amino acids. V trimming: 4 bases; J trimming: 6 bases; junction bases outside the gene matches: 14. The CDR3 coding sequence is TGTGCCAGCAGTTCGCTCCCCACGGACAGGGTTCGCAATGAGCAGTTCTTC. This codes for CASSSLPTDRVRNEQFF.

This clonotype has only a few counts. The genes are TRBV19 and TRBJ1-1, with unresolved D. V was pared by 3 bases and J by 7 bases, with 18 bases between. Germline CDR1 reads LNHDA; CDR2 reads SQIVND (reference sequence). The CDR3 spans 15 residues. CDR3 sequence: CASSITLGTGGEAFF. DNA of the CDR3: TGTGCCAGTAGTATTACCCTCGGCACCGGCGGTGAAGCTTTCTTT.

At least ten counts were recorded for this clonotype. The chain couples TRBV5-1 to TRBJ2-2, with a tentative D call TRBD1 (5 bases). Trimming stripped 3 bases from V and 0 bases from J, with 12 bases between. Germline lookup yields CDR1 SGHRS and CDR2 YFSETQ. There are 16 residues in the CDR3. The DNA for the CDR3 is TGCGCCAGCAGCTACGGACAAACCGCGAACACCGGGGAGCTGTTTTTT. The encoded protein is CASSYGQTANTGELFF.

In this sample, this clonotype turned up once. V gene TRBV4-2 combines with J gene TRBJ1-2; a weak D match, TRBD1 (6 bases). V dropped 0 bases and J dropped 3 bases, with 14 bases sitting between them. The V gene's germline CDR1 is LGHNA and CDR2 YNFKEQ. The CDR3 is 16 residues long. Written as DNA, the CDR3 is TGTGCCAGCAGCCAAGATGTTCAGGGGAGAGACTATGGCTACACCTTC. Protein sequence: CASSQDVQGRDYGYTF.

This clonotype was counted at least ten times. The V and J genes are TRBV7-9 and TRBJ1-2, with D perhaps TRBD1 (5 bases). The length of the CDR3 is 17 residues. CDR1 and CDR2 from the germline V gene are SEHNR and FQNEAQ (reference sequence). Trimming left V 1 base short and J 5 bases short, with 20 bases between. The chain's CDR3 is CASSLDGTAGFQYGYTF. CDR3 coding DNA: TGTGCCAGCAGCTTAGATGGGACCGCTGGCTTTCAATATGGCTACACCTTC.

The chain couples TRBV10-2 to TRBJ2-7; 8 nucleotides match TRBD2. Germline V CDR1 and CDR2: WSHSY, SAAADI. V trimming: 7 bases; J trimming: 0 bases; junction bases outside the gene matches: 8. This CDR3 has 15 residues. The CDR3 sequence is CASTRSAGGSYEQYF. DNA of the CDR3: TGCGCCAGCACCCGGTCGGCGGGAGGCTCCTACGAGCAGTACTTC.

This clonotype came up many times. This sequence joins TRBV24-1 and TRBJ2-2; D unclear. V lost 0 bases to trimming and J lost 7 bases, with 8 bases between them. This CDR3 is built from 14 residues. Germline V gives CDR1 KGHDR, CDR2 SFDVKD. The CDR3 DNA is TGTGCCACCAGTGATTTGTCGGGCAGCGGGGAGCTGTTTTTT. Translating gives CATSDLSGSGELFF.

This clonotype has more than one count but fewer than ten. V usage is TRBV28 and J usage is TRBJ2-7, with D perhaps matching TRBD2 (5 bases). The CDR3 totals 13 residues. The V end lost 4 bases, the J end lost 2 bases, and 9 bases lay between the germline ends. CDR1 and CDR2 from the germline V gene are MDHEN and SYDVKM. In DNA, the CDR3 is TGTGCCAGCAGTTCACTAGTTCCCTACGAGCAGTACTTC. It encodes CASSSLVPYEQYF.

V is TRBV4-3 and J is TRBJ2-3; 7 nucleotides line up with TRBD1. The CDR3 sequence is 15 residues long. The J segment lost 8 bases and the V segment lost 0 bases, leaving 8 bases of the junction unmatched. In germline, CDR1 is LGHNA, CDR2 YSLEER. CDR3 residues: CASSQEARGPATQYF. CDR3 DNA: TGCGCCAGCAGCCAAGAAGCAAGGGGGCCAGCTACGCAGTATTTT.

The chain carries TRBV28 and TRBJ2-7; no reliable D call. CDR1 and CDR2 from the germline V gene are MDHEN and SYDVKM. CDR3 length: 12 amino acids. V gave up 1 base and J gave up 6 bases, with 7 bases separating them. CDR3 in amino acids: CASSLYGGEQYF. CDR3 DNA sequence: TGTGCCAGCAGTTTATATGGTGGCGAGCAGTACTTC.

This clonotype has ten or more counts. The rearrangement links TRBV28 to TRBJ2-7; maybe TRBD2 (5 bases). Germline V gene sequence: CDR1 MDHEN, CDR2 SYDVKM. Trimming left V 5 bases short and J 6 bases short, with 17 bases between. This CDR3 spans 14 amino acids. The CDR3 here is CASSATPRGSEQYF. CDR3 nucleotides: TGTGCCAGCAGTGCCACCCCGAGAGGGAGCGAGCAGTACTTC.